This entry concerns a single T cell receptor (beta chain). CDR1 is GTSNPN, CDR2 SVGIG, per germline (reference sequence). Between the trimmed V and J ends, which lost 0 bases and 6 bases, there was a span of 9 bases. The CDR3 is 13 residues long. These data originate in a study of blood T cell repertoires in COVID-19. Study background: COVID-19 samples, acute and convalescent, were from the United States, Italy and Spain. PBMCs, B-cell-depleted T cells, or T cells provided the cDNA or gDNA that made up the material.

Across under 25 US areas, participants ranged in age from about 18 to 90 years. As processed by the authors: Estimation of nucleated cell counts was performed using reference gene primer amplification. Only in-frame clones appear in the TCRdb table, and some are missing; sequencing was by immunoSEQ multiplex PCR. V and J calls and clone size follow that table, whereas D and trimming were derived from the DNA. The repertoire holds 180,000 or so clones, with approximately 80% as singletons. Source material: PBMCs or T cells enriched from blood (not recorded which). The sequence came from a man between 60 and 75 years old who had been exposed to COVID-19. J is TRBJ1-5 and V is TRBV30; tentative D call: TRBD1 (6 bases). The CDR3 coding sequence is TGTGCCTGGAGTGTACGAGGGGGTCAGCCCCAGCATTTT. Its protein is CAWSVRGGQPQHF.